This TCR beta chain was captured by sequencing in a study of identifying expanded T cells in peripheral blood. Whole-study results and caveats: Clone count variance between approximately two-week samples rose with total template count. Over about two and four weeks, about 16 and 20 clones changed, versus 1.2 between replicates.

No infections or other immune events were documented during collection. Trimming took off 4 bases at V and 4 bases at J, with 14 bases between the two ends. Per germline, CDR1 SGHDN and CDR2 FVKESK. This CDR3 contains 16 residues. Remarks on this clone: The antigen remains unidentified.

Only in-frame clones appear in the TCRdb table, and some are missing; sequencing was by immunoSEQ multiplex PCR. The repertoire holds 95,000 to 150,000 clones, with more than 80% as singletons. The receptor comes from a person aged 18 to 75 in good health. The sample taken for sequencing was blood. J is TRBJ1-6 and V is TRBV14, with D hard to call. CDR3: CASSPIGGDYNSPLHF. CDR3 nucleotide sequence: TGTGCCAGCAGCCCTATCGGCGGGGATTATAATTCACCCCTCCACTTT.